What follows is one T cell receptor (beta chain) and its context. Its specificity is unknown. The data are from a study of T cells after posttransplantation cyclophosphamide. Whole-study results and caveats: Later post-transplant blood repertoires were often dominated by donor CD8+ memory clones. TRB overlap between skin or GI tissue T cells and blood was limited. Recipient CMV seropositivity and CMV reactivation strongly tracked TRB clonality.

Sequenced by immunoSEQ multiplex PCR; TCRdb stores in-frame clones only, minus some. The table records 50,000 to 55,000 clones, around 84% of them present only once. This CDR3 is built from 14 residues. CDR1 and CDR2 (germline): SGHRS, YFSETQ. Trimming removed 2 bases from V and 4 bases from J, with 12 bases in between. V and J are TRBV5-1 and TRBJ1-2; a possible D gene is TRBD1 (5 bases). The sequencing input was PBMCs. The source of this sequence is a man aged 25 to 40 with a blood cancer, CMV-positive, and with a related stem cell donor. The CDR3 reads CASSFGQATYGYTF. The CDR3 DNA reads TGCGCCAGCAGCTTCGGACAAGCTACCTATGGCTACACCTTC.